A selection of T cell receptor beta chains follows, all from one sample in a study of glioma-infiltrating T cells after dendritic cell vaccination. The protocol was immunoSEQ multiplex PCR, while the TCRdb copy is restricted to in-frame clones and leaves out a portion. The sample records about 99,000 clones, more than 80% being singletons. This specimen was blood, taken before dendritic cell vaccination. These receptors originate from a human donor with glioblastoma. Both conserved end residues are part of each CDR3. The D gene is left open where the match is weak. Size values are once, few and many counts, or a class for expanded clones, and some rows have none.

j_call,clone_size,d_call,v_call,cdr3_aa,cdr3_nt
TRBJ1-1,once,.,TRBV19,CASGWGLGFENTEAFF,TGTGCCAGCGGCTGGGGGCTGGGATTCGAGAACACTGAAGCTTTCTTT
TRBJ2-1,.,TRBD2,TRBV19,CASLRSGGAYEQFF,TGTGCCAGCCTTAGGAGCGGGGGGGCCTATGAGCAGTTCTTC
TRBJ1-1,.,.,TRBV6-6,CASSRTGFAEAFF,TGTGCCAGCAGCCGAACAGGGTTCGCTGAAGCTTTCTTT
TRBJ2-7,.,.,TRBV6-5,CASSSPGSAYEQYF,TGTGCCAGCAGTTCCCCGGGGAGCGCCTACGAGCAGTACTTC
TRBJ2-7,.,TRBD1,TRBV4-3,CASSQTGTGYEQYF,TGCGCCAGCAGCCAGACCGGGACAGGATACGAGCAGTACTTC
TRBJ2-3,.,TRBD1,TRBV27,CASSALTGTDTQYF,TGTGCCAGCAGTGCTTTGACAGGGACGGATACGCAGTATTTT
TRBJ1-1,.,.,TRBV7-2,CATHPTGVNTEAFF,TGTGCCACCCATCCGACAGGAGTGAACACTGAAGCTTTCTTT
TRBJ2-7,.,.,TRBV11-2,CASSLDAQSGSSYEQYF,TGTGCCAGCAGCTTAGATGCGCAATCCGGGTCCTCCTACGAGCAGTACTTC
TRBJ1-1,.,TRBD1,TRBV29-1,CSVGQGFF,TGCAGCGTAGGACAGGGCTTCTTT
TRBJ1-1,.,TRBD1,TRBV18,CASSRMTGGNTEAFF,TGTGCCAGCTCACGAATGACAGGGGGGAACACTGAAGCTTTCTTT
TRBJ2-7,.,.,TRBV4-1,CASSPQGGRPLVEQYF,TGCGCCAGCAGCCCCCAGGGGGGCCGACCTCTCGTCGAGCAGTACTTC
TRBJ1-6,.,.,TRBV4-1,CASSQFRGAFDNSPLHF,TGCGCCAGCAGCCAATTTCGGGGGGCGTTTGATAATTCACCCCTCCACTTT
TRBJ1-4,.,.,TRBV9,CASSEPNGEKLFF,TGTGCCAGCAGCGAGCCGAACGGGGAAAAACTGTTTTTT
TRBJ1-6,few,TRBD1,TRBV10-3,CASHGTGAPLHF,TGTGCCTCCCACGGGACAGGGGCACCCCTCCACTTT
TRBJ2-5,.,.,TRBV5-1,CASSLGQQETQYF,TGCGCCAGCAGCCTGGGGCAGCAAGAGACCCAGTACTTC
TRBJ1-5,.,.,TRBV6-1,CATRTESNQPQHF,TGTGCCACAAGGACAGAAAGCAATCAGCCCCAGCATTTT
TRBJ2-5,.,.,TRBV19,CASRTKGAQYF,TGTGCCAGTAGGACTAAAGGCGCCCAGTACTTC
TRBJ1-6,.,.,TRBV5-1,CASSSEDNSPLHF,TGCGCCAGCAGCTCTGAGGATAATTCACCCCTCCACTTT
TRBJ2-3,.,TRBD1,TRBV4-3,CASSQDRGQGADTQYF,TGCGCCAGCAGCCAAGACAGGGGACAGGGGGCAGATACGCAGTATTTT
TRBJ2-1,.,TRBD1,TRBV27,CASSRTGNEQFF,TGTGCCAGCAGCAGGACAGGGAATGAGCAGTTCTTC
TRBJ1-3,.,.,TRBV6-5,CASSSSVTGNTIYF,TGTGCCAGCAGTTCTTCAGTGACAGGAAACACCATATATTTT
TRBJ2-1,.,.,TRBV18,CASSPGATNYNEQFF,TGTGCCAGCTCACCAGGGGCAACCAACTACAATGAGCAGTTCTTC
TRBJ1-5,.,.,TRBV30,CAWSEGGNQPQHF,TGTGCCTGGAGCGAGGGAGGGAATCAGCCCCAGCATTTT
TRBJ1-1,.,.,TRBV7-9,CASSSQGNTEAFF,TGTGCCAGCAGCTCCCAGGGAAACACTGAAGCTTTCTTT
TRBJ2-2,.,TRBD1,TRBV4-1,CASSQPYGGQGSFNTGELFF,TGCGCCAGCAGCCAACCCTATGGAGGACAGGGTTCATTCAACACCGGGGAGCTGTTTTTT
TRBJ2-3,.,TRBD1,TRBV9,CASSGSQGGDTQYF,TGTGCCAGCAGCGGGTCACAGGGGGGAGATACGCAGTATTTT
TRBJ2-5,.,TRBD2,TRBV5-1,CASSFLASGGALMETQYF,TGCGCCAGCAGCTTCCTGGCTAGCGGGGGGGCATTGATGGAGACCCAGTACTTC
TRBJ2-2,.,TRBD2,TRBV30,CACIPGLAGRRQELFF,TGTGCCTGCATTCCGGGACTAGCGGGCCGTCGCCAGGAGCTGTTTTTT
TRBJ1-5,few,.,TRBV9,CASSVVRGGDGDQPQHF,TGTGCCAGCAGCGTAGTTCGGGGGGGGGACGGAGACCAGCCCCAGCATTTT
TRBJ2-5,.,TRBD2,TRBV5-8,CASSLGERGALDEETQYF,TGTGCCAGCAGCTTGGGGGAGCGGGGGGCCCTAGATGAAGAGACCCAGTACTTC